The 18 T cell receptor beta chains given below trace back to one sample, sequenced in a study of beta chain features in type 1 diabetes. These TCRs are of unknown antigen specificity. Whole-study findings and limits: The study found moderately but significantly shorter TCRB CDR3s in all four CD4+ subsets of Type 1 diabetes patients.

Since all of the isolated RNA was reverse transcribed, expressed TCRB transcripts were what got sequenced. Profiling relied on immunoSEQ multiplex PCR, and the TCRdb table lists in-frame clones only, not all of them. The table shows about 170,000 clones, with approximately 8% occurring only once. The sample taken for sequencing was central memory CD4+ T cells from blood. All receptors come from a woman aged 40 to 50 with type 1 diabetes.

The CDR3 loop reads CASSPLGGHSPLHF. For the CDR3, the DNA is TGTGCCAGCAGCCCGTTGGGGGGACATTCACCCCTCCACTTT. The rearrangement links TRBV7-2 to TRBJ1-6; a weak D match, TRBD1 (5 bases). The V end was cut by 5 bases, the J end by 8 bases, with 13 bases between. This CDR3 contains 14 residues. Germline CDR1 is SGHTA and CDR2 is FQGNSA. Together with reference TRBV7-2 and TRBJ1-6, the CDR3 gives the full variable domain: GAGVSQSPSNKVTEKGKDVELRCDPISGHTALYWYRQSLGQGLEFLIYFQGNSAPDKSGLPSDRFSAERTGGSVSTLTIQRTQQEDSAVYLCASSPLGGHSPLHFGNGTRLTVT.

Here the CDR3 DNA reads TGTGCCAGCTCACCGGGACAGGGGGGAATGAACACTGAAGCTTTCTTT. This gives the protein CASSPGQGGMNTEAFF. The chain links TRBV18 to TRBJ1-1; 11 bases align to TRBD1. CDR1 is KGHSH and CDR2 is LQKENI in the germline V gene. V trimming: 3 bases; J trimming: 0 bases; junction bases outside the gene matches: 3. The CDR3 has 16 residues.

This clone has only a few counts. The V call is TRBV18, the J call TRBJ1-5; the D gene is possibly TRBD1 (6 bases). V lost 5 bases and J 5 bases, leaving 10 bases between the germline ends. The length of the CDR3 is 13 residues. Germline CDR1 KGHSH, CDR2 LQKENI. The chain's CDR3 is CASSADRDQPQHF. CDR3 bases: TGTGCCAGCTCAGCGGACAGAGATCAGCCCCAGCATTTT. The variable domain in full, completed from reference TRBV18 and TRBJ1-5, reads NAGVMQNPRHLVRRRGQEARLRCSPMKGHSHVYWYRQLPEEGLKFMVYLQKENIIDESGMPKERFSAEFPKEGPSILRIQQVVRGDSAAYFCASSADRDQPQHFGDGTRLSIL.

The chain is built from TRBV7-9 and TRBJ1-6; 8 bases fit TRBD1. Germline CDR1 reads SEHNR; CDR2 reads FQNEAQ (reference sequence). The CDR3 runs 16 residues. V lost 4 bases to trimming and J lost 5 bases; unmatched junction nucleotides: 7. CDR3 in DNA: TGTGCCAGCAGCTCCATTGGACAGGGAGATAATTCACCCCTCCACTTT. Encoded protein: CASSSIGQGDNSPLHF.

This clone was seen a handful of times. This sequence joins TRBV7-2 and TRBJ2-5; TRBD2 agrees at 7 bases. The CDR3 has 13 amino acids. Germline-derived CDR1 and CDR2 are SGHTA and FQGNSA. V shed 2 bases and J 5 bases; nucleotides not matched to a gene: 2. This chain's CDR3 is CASSLFGGETQYF. Written as DNA, the CDR3 is TGTGCCAGCAGCTTATTCGGGGGGGAGACCCAGTACTTC.

The chain joins TRBV5-4 to TRBJ2-1; TRBD2 matches at 14 bases. CDR1 and CDR2 (germline): SGHNT, YYREEE (reference sequence). V gave up 1 base and J gave up 11 bases; unmatched junction bases: 5. The CDR3 has 15 residues. Here the CDR3 reads CASSLMTSGRDKQFF. DNA for the CDR3: TGTGCCAGCAGCTTGATGACTAGCGGGAGGGATAAGCAGTTCTTC.

The gene calls are TRBV4-1 and TRBJ1-4; TRBD1 agrees at 8 bases. V dropped 4 bases and J dropped 1; count of bases not matched to a gene: 2. CDR3 size: 15 residues. Germline values: CDR1 MGHRA, CDR2 YSYEKL. The CDR3: CASSLTGGTNEKLFF. The CDR3 bases are TGCGCCAGCAGCCTAACAGGGGGAACTAATGAAAAACTGTTTTTT.

This clone has only a few counts. This chain joins TRBV2 and TRBJ1-1; 7 nucleotides agree with TRBD1. The CDR3 loop spans 13 amino acids. V trimming: 6 bases; J trimming: 4 bases; junction bases outside the gene matches: 5. Germline V lookup: CDR1 SNHLY, CDR2 FYNNEI. This CDR3 is CASRWGQTTEAFF. The CDR3 DNA sequence: TGTGCCAGCAGATGGGGACAGACCACTGAAGCTTTCTTT.

This clone was seen a handful of times. The J gene is TRBJ1-1, the V gene TRBV7-2; D perhaps matches TRBD1 (5 bases). The germline V and J ends were trimmed by 3 bases and 5 bases, with 13 bases remaining between them. Germline values: CDR1 SGHTA, CDR2 FQGNSA. CDR3 size: 14 residues. In DNA form, the CDR3 reads TGTGCCAGCAGCTTCGGGGGGGGAGGGACTGAAGCTTTCTTT. Protein: CASSFGGGGTEAFF.

This clone has only a few counts. V usage is TRBV7-3 and J usage is TRBJ2-1, with TRBD1 as a possible D gene (5 bases). The CDR3 is made up of 15 amino acids. Trimming pared 3 bases from V and 7 bases from J, leaving 16 bases between. CDR1 and CDR2 from the germline V gene are SGHTA and FQGTGA. This CDR3 is CASSLGQGQRNEQFF. The CDR3 DNA sequence: TGTGCCAGCAGCTTGGGGCAGGGTCAAAGAAATGAGCAGTTCTTC.

A few counts support this clone. The chain combines TRBV30 with TRBJ2-7, with TRBD2 matching 14 bases. This CDR3 region has 17 residues. The ends lost 0 bases at V and 2 bases at J; junction bases unmatched: 6. The germline CDR1 and CDR2 sequences are GTSNPN and SVGIG (reference sequence). The CDR3 sequence is CAWSVGLAGVTAYEQYF. The CDR3 bases are TGTGCCTGGAGTGTGGGACTAGCGGGAGTAACCGCCTACGAGCAGTACTTC.

This clone was seen more than once but under ten times. The chain couples TRBV7-2 to TRBJ2-2; 14 bases line up with TRBD2. Germline lookup yields CDR1 SGHTA and CDR2 FQGNSA. V lost 5 bases and J lost 9; bases outside the gene matches: 5. The CDR3 runs 15 residues. The CDR3 spells CASSGGTSGSRELFF. DNA of the CDR3: TGTGCCAGCAGCGGAGGGACTAGCGGGAGCCGGGAGCTGTTTTTT. The full variable domain, in which reference TRBV7-2 and TRBJ2-2 provide the parts outside the CDR3, is GAGVSQSPSNKVTEKGKDVELRCDPISGHTALYWYRQSLGQGLEFLIYFQGNSAPDKSGLPSDRFSAERTGGSVSTLTIQRTQQEDSAVYLCASSGGTSGSRELFFGEGSRLTVL.

The chain is built from TRBV14 and TRBJ2-4; a possible D gene is TRBD1 (7 bases). The CDR3 has 13 residues. V was trimmed by 4 bases and J by 8 bases, leaving 12 bases between them. The germline V gene encodes CDR1 SGHDN and CDR2 FVKESK. Here the CDR3 reads CASSPGGMDIQYF. The CDR3 DNA sequence: TGTGCCAGCAGCCCAGGGGGGATGGACATTCAGTACTTC. The variable domain in full, completed from reference TRBV14 and TRBJ2-4, reads EAGVTQFPSHSVIEKGQTVTLRCDPISGHDNLYWYRRVMGKEIKFLLHFVKESKQDESGMPNNRFLAERTGGTYSTLKVQPAELEDSGVYFCASSPGGMDIQYFGAGTRLSVL.

There are a few counts of this clone. The chain combines TRBV28 with TRBJ2-3, with D tentatively TRBD2 (6 bases). The V end lost 3 bases, the J end lost 8 bases, and 15 bases lay between the germline ends. The CDR3 sequence is 14 residues long. CDR1 is MDHEN, CDR2 SYDVKM, per germline. The CDR3 region is CASSLGTAGITQYF. CDR3 DNA sequence: TGTGCCAGCAGTTTGGGGACCGCGGGGATTACGCAGTATTTT.

In this sample, this clone turned up a few times. This chain links TRBV30 with TRBJ1-5; TRBD1 agrees at 7 bases. The CDR3 spans 14 residues. Trimming cost V 2 bases and J 2 bases; bases outside gene matches: 3. Germline V gene data show CDR1 as GTSNPN and CDR2 as SVGIG (reference sequence). CDR3 residues: CAWSLGQRNQPQHF. DNA for the CDR3: TGTGCCTGGAGTTTGGGACAGCGCAATCAGCCCCAGCATTTT.

This clone was seen a handful of times. The V and J genes are TRBV7-3 and TRBJ1-1; 10 nucleotides agree with TRBD1. Germline V gene sequence: CDR1 SGHTA, CDR2 FQGTGA. With 3 bases clipped from V and 1 base from J, the junction kept 8 bases outside the gene matches. CDR3 length: 17 amino acids. CDR3: CASSLTGGFSQNTEAFF. DNA for the CDR3: TGTGCCAGCAGCTTGACAGGGGGCTTTTCGCAGAACACTGAAGCTTTCTTT.

The chain uses TRBV11-2 and TRBJ1-6, with 7 bases that match TRBD1. CDR1 is SGHAT, CDR2 FQNNGV, per germline. J gave up 14 bases and V 4 bases, and 8 bases lay outside the gene matches. The CDR3 runs 13 residues. CDR3 DNA: TGTGCCAGCAGCTCCGACAGGGATGGGACCCTCCACTTT. It translates to CASSSDRDGTLHF.

CDR3 sequence (DNA): TGTGCCAGCTCACCCACGACAGGGAGCACAGATACGCAGTATTTT. Translated, it gives CASSPTTGSTDTQYF. The V call is TRBV18, the J call TRBJ2-3; 7 nucleotides match TRBD1. Germline V gene sequence: CDR1 KGHSH, CDR2 LQKENI. J was trimmed by 0 bases and V by 3 bases; bases with no gene match: 3. The CDR3 covers 15 residues.